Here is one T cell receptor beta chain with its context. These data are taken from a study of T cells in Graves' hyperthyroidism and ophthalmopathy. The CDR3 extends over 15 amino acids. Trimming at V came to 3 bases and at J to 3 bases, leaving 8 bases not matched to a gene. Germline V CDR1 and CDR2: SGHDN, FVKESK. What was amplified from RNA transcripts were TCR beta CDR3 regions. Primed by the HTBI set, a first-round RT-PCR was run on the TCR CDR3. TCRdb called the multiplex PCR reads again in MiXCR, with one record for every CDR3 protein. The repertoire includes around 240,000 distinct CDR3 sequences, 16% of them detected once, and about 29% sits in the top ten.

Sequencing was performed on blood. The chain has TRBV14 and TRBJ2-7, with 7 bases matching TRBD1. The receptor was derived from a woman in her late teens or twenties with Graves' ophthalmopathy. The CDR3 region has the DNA TGTGCCAGCAGCCAGGACAGGACGAGGTTCTACGAGCAGTACTTC. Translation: CASSQDRTRFYEQYF.